The clone carrying this T cell receptor beta chain came up once. The antigen is undetermined. Profiling relied on immunoSEQ multiplex PCR, and the TCRdb table lists in-frame clones only, not all of them. The sample includes some 150,000 clones, more than 80% of them seen just once. The entry originates in a study of T cell responses to AZD1222 COVID-19 vaccine. Germline V gives CDR1 MNHEY, CDR2 SVGAGI. This CDR3 contains 13 residues. Trimming stripped 8 bases from V and 0 bases from J, with 10 bases between. Study-wide results and caveats: White British people made up most donors, females outnumbered males, and clonal diversity was possibly underestimated.

The TCR comes from an adult in good health. This sequence joins TRBV6-5 and TRBJ1-1; no clear D gene. Sample: peripheral blood, taken on day 0 of AZD1222 vaccination. Here the CDR3 reads CASWSVMNTEAFF. The CDR3 nucleotides read TGTGCCAGCTGGAGCGTAATGAACACTGAAGCTTTCTTT.